This T cell receptor beta chain derives from a study of shared clonotypes between healthy human individuals. General study points: For naive CD4 cells, roughly 4.8% of clonotypes were shared across four donors.

Assay: immunoSEQ multiplex PCR; the TCRdb copy retains only in-frame clones and omits some. The sample holds 300,000 to 350,000 clones, about 73% seen once. To note about this clone: The antigen remains unidentified.

The investigators split CD4+ cells into a CD45RA+ naive subset and a CD45RA-negative memory subset. The V and J ends lost 5 bases and 4 bases respectively, with 10 bases between them. The CDR3 extends over 13 amino acids. The germline gives CDR1 SEHNR, CDR2 FQNEAQ (reference sequence). This sequence was found in a man between 25 and 39 years old in good health. The V call is TRBV7-9, the J call TRBJ2-3; the D is unclear. Sequencing used memory CD4+ T cells sorted from blood. This sample's subset: CD45RA-negative fraction. CDR3 DNA: TGTGCCAGCAGCCCCAAGTCTGCAGATACGCAGTATTTT. The encoded protein is CASSPKSADTQYF.